This T cell receptor beta chain was recovered during a study of CD8+ T cells in alopecia areata. Study summary: C3H/HeJ donors aged about 6-13 months with spontaneous alopecia supplied skin grafted onto roughly 6-10-week-old female C3H/HeJ mice. Study-wide points: The study found higher clonality in lesional than normal scalp, especially in alopecia totalis/universalis. Sharing of TCR sequences between patients (possibly for HLA-related reasons) was less clear than in mice. Among the cells sequenced in scalp samples are also the resident alphabeta T cells of normal skin.

Comment on this clone: As yet, its antigen is unknown. Here the gene names and germline are mouse. The read comes to an end 4 residues before the CDR3 does, leaving the germline J gene to fill in the end.

The CDR3 runs 17 residues. Looked up from germline, CDR1 is NNHDY and CDR2 is SYVADS. The V and J ends lost 0 bases and 3 bases, in that order; junction bases with no gene match: 4. RNA extraction was followed by reverse transcription into cDNA, which acted as the sequencing template. The assay was immunoSEQ multiplex PCR, and TCRdb's table has in-frame clones only and misses some. The table lists over 100,000 clones, with no singletons. The chain couples TRBV13-3 to TRBJ2-2; 11 bases are shared with TRBD2. This receptor was identified in a C3H/HeJ mouse with alopecia areata. Mice of this strain are of MHC haplotype H2-k. Sequenced sample: lesional skin. CDR3 loop: CASSDDWGGADTGQLYF. CDR3 bases read: TGTGCCAGCAGTGATGACTGGGGGGGCGCCGACACCGGG.